This T cell receptor (beta chain) came from a study of OX40 agonist ivuxolimab in advanced cancers. A word on this clone: Its antigen is undetermined.

Produced via immunoSEQ multiplex PCR; TCRdb's table is partial and in-frame only. This sample has under 80,000 clones, with roughly 90% found just once. Germline V gene lookup returns CDR1 PRHDT and CDR2 FYEKMQ (reference sequence). This CDR3 has 14 amino acids. V was clipped by 1 base and J by 6 bases, with 10 bases between them. Overall study findings and caveats: Expanded clones were, on average, more numerous in CD8+ T cells than in CD4+.

The V gene is TRBV13, the J gene TRBJ1-5; D may be TRBD1 (6 bases). The sample consisted of CD4+ or CD8+ T cells sorted from blood, taken in a trial of the OX40 agonist ivuxolimab. The sequence came from an adult with an advanced solid tumor such as melanoma, head and neck, liver or kidney cancer. The CDR3 region is CASSLAGVGQPQHF. The CDR3, as DNA: TGTGCCAGCAGCTTAGCAGGGGTCGGTCAGCCCCAGCATTTT.